This T cell receptor beta chain derives from a study of cytomegalovirus exposure and HLA in healthy donors. In the PCR, 60 Vbeta and 13 Jbeta primers were used. Clones were read by immunoSEQ multiplex PCR, and TCRdb kept only the in-frame ones, dropping some. The sample holds around 130,000 clones, 70% seen once. Unrecorded immune exposures were likely, despite nominal health at sampling. The CDR3 covers 15 residues. Germline lookup yields CDR1 MNHEY and CDR2 SVGAGI. V lost 3 bases and J lost 2, with 13 bases in between. Sequenced input: PBMCs. The chain is built from TRBV6-5 and TRBJ1-2; a weak D match, TRBD1 (6 bases). This receptor was identified in a woman younger than 45 in good health and CMV-seronegative. The CDR3 coding sequence is TGTGCCAGCAGTTATGGCCAGACAGGCAACTATGGCTACACCTTC. Protein: CASSYGQTGNYGYTF.